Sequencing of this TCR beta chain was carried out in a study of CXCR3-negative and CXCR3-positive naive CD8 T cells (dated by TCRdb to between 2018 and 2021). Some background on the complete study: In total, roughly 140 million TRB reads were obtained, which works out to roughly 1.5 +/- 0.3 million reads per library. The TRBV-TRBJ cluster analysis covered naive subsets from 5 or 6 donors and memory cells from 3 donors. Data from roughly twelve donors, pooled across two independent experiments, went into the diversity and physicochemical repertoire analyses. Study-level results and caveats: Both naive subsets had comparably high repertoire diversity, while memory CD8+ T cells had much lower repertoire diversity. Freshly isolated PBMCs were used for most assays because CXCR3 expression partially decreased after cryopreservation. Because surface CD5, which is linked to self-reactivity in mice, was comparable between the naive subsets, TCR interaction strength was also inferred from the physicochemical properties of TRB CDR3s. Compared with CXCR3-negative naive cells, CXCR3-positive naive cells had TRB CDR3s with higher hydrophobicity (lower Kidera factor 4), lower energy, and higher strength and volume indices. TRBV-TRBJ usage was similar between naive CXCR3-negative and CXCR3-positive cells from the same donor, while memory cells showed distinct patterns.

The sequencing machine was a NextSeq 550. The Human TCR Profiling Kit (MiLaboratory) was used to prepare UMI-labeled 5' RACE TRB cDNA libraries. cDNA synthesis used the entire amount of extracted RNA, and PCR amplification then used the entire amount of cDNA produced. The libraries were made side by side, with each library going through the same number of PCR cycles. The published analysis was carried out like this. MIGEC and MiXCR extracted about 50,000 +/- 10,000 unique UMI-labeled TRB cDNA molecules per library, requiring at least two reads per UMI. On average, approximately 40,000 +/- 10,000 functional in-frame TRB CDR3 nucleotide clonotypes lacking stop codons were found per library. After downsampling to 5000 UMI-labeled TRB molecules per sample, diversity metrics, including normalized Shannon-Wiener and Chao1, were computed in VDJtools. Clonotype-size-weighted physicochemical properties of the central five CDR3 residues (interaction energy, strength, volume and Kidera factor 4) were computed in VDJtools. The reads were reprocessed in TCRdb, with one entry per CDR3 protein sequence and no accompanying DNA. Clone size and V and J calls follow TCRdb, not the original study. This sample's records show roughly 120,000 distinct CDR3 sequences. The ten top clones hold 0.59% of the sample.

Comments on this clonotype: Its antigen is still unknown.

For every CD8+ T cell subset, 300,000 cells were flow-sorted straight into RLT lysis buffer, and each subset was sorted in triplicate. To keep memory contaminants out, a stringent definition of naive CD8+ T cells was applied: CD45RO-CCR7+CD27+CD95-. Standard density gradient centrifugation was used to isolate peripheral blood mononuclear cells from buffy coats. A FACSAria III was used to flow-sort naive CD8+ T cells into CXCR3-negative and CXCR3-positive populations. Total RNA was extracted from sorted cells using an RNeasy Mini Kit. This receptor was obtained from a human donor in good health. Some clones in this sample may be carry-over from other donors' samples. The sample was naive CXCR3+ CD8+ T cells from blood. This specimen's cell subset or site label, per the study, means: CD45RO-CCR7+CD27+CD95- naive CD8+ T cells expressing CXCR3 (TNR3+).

The CDR3 protein is CSARDPRAGAGWSYNEQFF. The chain employs TRBV20-1 and TRBJ2-1; the TRBD2 assignment by TCRdb is unverifiable without DNA. The germline V gene (reference sequence) yields DFQATT for CDR1 and SNEGSKA for CDR2. Inclusive of the bounding cysteine and phenylalanine, the CDR3 is 19 residues long. The DNA sequence is not available.